The entry that follows covers one T cell receptor beta chain sequence. Its specificity is unknown. These data are taken from a study of cytomegalovirus exposure and HLA in healthy donors. Study conclusions and caveats: In a later analysis, common viral pathogens appeared linked to several of the most significant clusters. In a later analysis, V- and J-gene trimming of beta chains associated with a DCLRE1C missense variant, replicated independently.

Germline lookup yields CDR1 SGDLS and CDR2 YYNGEE. V was cut by 3 bases and J by 5 bases, with 20 bases left in between. The CDR3 covers 16 residues. The PCR made use of 60 Vbeta and 13 Jbeta primers. The method was immunoSEQ multiplex PCR; TCRdb's version includes in-frame clones alone and lacks a portion of them. This table holds about 130,000 clones, roughly 80% found once. The material sequenced was PBMCs. This clonotype was obtained from a man aged 25-45 years in good health and CMV-seronegative. The chain links TRBV9 to TRBJ2-5; tentative D call: TRBD1 (5 bases). CDR3 amino acids: CASSAAPWQGGETQYF. DNA of the CDR3: TGTGCCAGCAGCGCTGCCCCTTGGCAGGGCGGCGAGACCCAGTACTTC.